The following is a TCR beta chain sequence with its context. The data are from a study of post-analysis software for immune sequencing data. Sequencing libraries made from TCR beta cDNA carried unique molecular identifiers. TCRdb re-derived calls from the PCR reads in MiXCR, one entry per CDR3 protein. The table shows over 150,000 distinct CDR3 sequences, with under 40% occurring only once. The CDR3 has 15 amino acids. CDR1 and CDR2 (germline): DFQATT, SNEGSKA (reference sequence). V was cut by 0 bases and J by 5 bases, with 16 bases left in between. The sample was blood, taken after autologous hematopoietic stem cell transplantation. The receptor's source is a girl aged 10-17 years with multiple sclerosis. The chain recombines TRBV20-1 with TRBJ2-5; D unclear. The CDR3 is CSARDLLGPGETQYF. The CDR3 DNA follows: TGCAGTGCTAGAGATCTCCTGGGTCCCGGGGAGACCCAGTACTTC.